This T cell receptor (beta chain) was sequenced for a study of T cell responses to AZD1222 COVID-19 vaccine. Per germline, CDR1 SGHAT and CDR2 FQNNGV. CDR3 size: 18 residues. J lost 5 bases, V lost 4 bases, and 10 bases had no gene match. Using immunoSEQ multiplex PCR, the repertoire was profiled, and TCRdb retains in-frame clones only, with some absent. The table includes about 79,000 clones, 80% detected once. In this sample, this clone turned up once. This sequence originates from an adult in good health. The chain employs TRBV11-2 and TRBJ2-3, with TRBD2 matching over 15 bases. Specimen: peripheral blood, collected on day 0 of AZD1222 vaccination. The CDR3 coding sequence is TGTGCCAGCAGCTCGCCCAGGACTAGCGGGGGGGTTGGAGATACGCAGTATTTT. Translation gives CASSSPRTSGGVGDTQYF.